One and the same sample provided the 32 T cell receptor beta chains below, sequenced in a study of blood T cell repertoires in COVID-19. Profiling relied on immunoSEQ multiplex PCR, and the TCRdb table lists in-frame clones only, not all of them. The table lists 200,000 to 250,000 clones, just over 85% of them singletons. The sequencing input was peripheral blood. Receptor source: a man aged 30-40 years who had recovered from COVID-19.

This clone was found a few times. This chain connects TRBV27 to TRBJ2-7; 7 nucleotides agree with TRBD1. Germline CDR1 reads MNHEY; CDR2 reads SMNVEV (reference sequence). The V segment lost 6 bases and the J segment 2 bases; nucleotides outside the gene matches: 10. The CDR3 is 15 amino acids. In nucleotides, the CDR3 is TGTGCCAGCAGATATTTGACAGGGCCTCCCTACGAGCAGTACTTC. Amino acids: CASRYLTGPPYEQYF.

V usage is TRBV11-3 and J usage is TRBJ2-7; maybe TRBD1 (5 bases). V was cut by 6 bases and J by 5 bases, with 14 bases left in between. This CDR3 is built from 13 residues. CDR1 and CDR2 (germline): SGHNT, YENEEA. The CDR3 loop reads CASSRLPGHEQYF. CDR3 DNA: TGTGCCAGCAGTCGCCTCCCAGGGCACGAGCAGTACTTC.

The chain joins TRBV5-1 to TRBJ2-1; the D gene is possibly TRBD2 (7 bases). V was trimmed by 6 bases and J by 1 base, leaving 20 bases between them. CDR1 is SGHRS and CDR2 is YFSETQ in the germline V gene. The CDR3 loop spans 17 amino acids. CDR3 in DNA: TGCGCCAGCAAACCCCTAGGGGGGGGCGGATCCTACAATGAGCAGTTCTTC. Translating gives CASKPLGGGGSYNEQFF.

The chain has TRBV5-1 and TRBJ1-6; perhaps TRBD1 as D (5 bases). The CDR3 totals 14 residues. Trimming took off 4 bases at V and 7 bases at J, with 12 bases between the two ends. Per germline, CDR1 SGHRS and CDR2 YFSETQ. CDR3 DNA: TGCGCCAGCAGCCTTCAGCCAGGGAATTCACCCCTCCACTTT. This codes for CASSLQPGNSPLHF. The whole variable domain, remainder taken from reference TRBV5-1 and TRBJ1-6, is KAGVTQTPRYLIKTRGQQVTLSCSPISGHRSVSWYQQTPGQGLQFLFEYFSETQRNKGNFPGRFSGRQFSNSRSEMNVSTLELGDSALYLCASSLQPGNSPLHFGNGTRLTVT.

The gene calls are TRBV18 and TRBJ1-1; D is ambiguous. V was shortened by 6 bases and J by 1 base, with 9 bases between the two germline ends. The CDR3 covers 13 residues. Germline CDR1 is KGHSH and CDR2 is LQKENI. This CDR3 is CASSPMANTEAFF. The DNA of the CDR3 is TGTGCCAGCTCTCCCATGGCGAACACTGAAGCTTTCTTT.

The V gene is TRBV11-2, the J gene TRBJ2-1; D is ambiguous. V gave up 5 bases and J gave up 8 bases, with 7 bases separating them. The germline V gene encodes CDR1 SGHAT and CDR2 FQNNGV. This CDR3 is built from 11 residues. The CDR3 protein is CASSLDYEQFF. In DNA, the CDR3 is TGTGCCAGCAGCCTTGACTATGAGCAGTTCTTC. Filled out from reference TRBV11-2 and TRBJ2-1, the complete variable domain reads EAGVAQSPRYKIIEKRQSVAFWCNPISGHATLYWYQQILGQGPKLLIQFQNNGVVDDSQLPKDRFSAERLKGVDSTLKIQPAKLEDSAVYLCASSLDYEQFFGPGTRLTVL.

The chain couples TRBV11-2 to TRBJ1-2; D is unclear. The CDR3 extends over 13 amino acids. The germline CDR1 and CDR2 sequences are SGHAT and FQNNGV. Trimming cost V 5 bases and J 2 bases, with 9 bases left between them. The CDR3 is CASSPGKNYGYTF. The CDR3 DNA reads TGTGCCAGCAGCCCCGGGAAAAACTATGGCTACACCTTC.

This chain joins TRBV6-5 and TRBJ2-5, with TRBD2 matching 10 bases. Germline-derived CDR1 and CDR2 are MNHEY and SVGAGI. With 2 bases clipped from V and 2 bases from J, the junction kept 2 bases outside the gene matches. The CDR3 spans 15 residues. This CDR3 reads CASSYASGGQETQYF. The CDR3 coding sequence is TGTGCCAGCAGTTACGCTAGCGGGGGACAAGAGACCCAGTACTTC.

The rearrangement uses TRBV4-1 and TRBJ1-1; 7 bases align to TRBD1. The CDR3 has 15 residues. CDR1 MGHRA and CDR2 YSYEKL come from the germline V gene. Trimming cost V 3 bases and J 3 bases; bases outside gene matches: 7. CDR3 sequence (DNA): TGCGCCAGCAGCCAGACATCCAGGGGGGACACTGAAGCTTTCTTT. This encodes CASSQTSRGDTEAFF.

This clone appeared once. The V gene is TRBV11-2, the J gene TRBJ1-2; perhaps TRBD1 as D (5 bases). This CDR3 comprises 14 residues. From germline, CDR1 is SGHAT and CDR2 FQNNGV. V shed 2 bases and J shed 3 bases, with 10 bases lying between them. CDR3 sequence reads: CASSLLQGDYGYTF. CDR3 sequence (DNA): TGTGCCAGCAGCTTACTGCAGGGCGACTATGGCTACACCTTC.

The CDR3 DNA is TGTGCCAGCCTAGGGGGCCCTTCCAACTATGGCTACACCTTC. Translation gives CASLGGPSNYGYTF. The chain recombines TRBV2 with TRBJ1-2; 7 bases line up with TRBD1. V was clipped by 8 bases and J by 2 bases; unmatched bases: 8. The CDR3 length is 14 residues. Germline-derived CDR1 and CDR2 are SNHLY and FYNNEI.

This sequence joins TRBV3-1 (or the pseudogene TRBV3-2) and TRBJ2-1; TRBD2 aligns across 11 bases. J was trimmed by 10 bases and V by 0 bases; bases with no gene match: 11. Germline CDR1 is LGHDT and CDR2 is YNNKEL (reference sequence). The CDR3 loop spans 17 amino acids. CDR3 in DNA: TGTGCCAGCAGCCAAGATCGGCTAGCGGGGGGCTACGGGGAGCAGTTCTTC. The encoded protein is CASSQDRLAGGYGEQFF.

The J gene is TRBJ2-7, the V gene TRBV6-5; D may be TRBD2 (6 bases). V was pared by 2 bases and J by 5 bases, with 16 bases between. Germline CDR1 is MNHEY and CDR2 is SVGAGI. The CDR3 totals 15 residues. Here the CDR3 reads CASSYGGLAYDEQYF. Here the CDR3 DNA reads TGTGCCAGCAGTTACGGAGGGCTAGCGTACGACGAGCAGTACTTC.

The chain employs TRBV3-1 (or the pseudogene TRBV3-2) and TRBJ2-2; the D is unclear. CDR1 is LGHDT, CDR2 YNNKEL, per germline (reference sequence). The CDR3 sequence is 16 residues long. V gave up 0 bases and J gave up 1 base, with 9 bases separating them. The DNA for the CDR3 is TGTGCCAGCAGCCAAGATGTGGCTGGGAACACCGGGGAGCTGTTTTTT. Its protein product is CASSQDVAGNTGELFF.

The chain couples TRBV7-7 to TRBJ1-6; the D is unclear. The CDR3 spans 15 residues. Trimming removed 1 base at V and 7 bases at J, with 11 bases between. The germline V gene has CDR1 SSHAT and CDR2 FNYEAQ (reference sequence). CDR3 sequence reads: CASSLVQVTNSPLHF. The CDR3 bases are TGTGCCAGCAGCTTAGTTCAGGTGACGAATTCACCCCTCCACTTT.

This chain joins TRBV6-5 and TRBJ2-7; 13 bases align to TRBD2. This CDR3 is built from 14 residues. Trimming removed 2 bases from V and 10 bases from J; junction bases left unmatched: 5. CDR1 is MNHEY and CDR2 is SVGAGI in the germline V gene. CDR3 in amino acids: CASSYGGTSGEQYF. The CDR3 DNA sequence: TGTGCCAGCAGTTACGGGGGGACTAGCGGGGAACAGTACTTC.

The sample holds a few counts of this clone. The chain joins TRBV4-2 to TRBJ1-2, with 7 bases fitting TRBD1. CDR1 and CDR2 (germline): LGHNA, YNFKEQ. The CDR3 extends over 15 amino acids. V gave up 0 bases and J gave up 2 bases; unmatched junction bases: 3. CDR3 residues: CASSQDGRGNYGYTF. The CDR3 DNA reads TGTGCCAGCAGCCAAGATGGCAGGGGGAACTATGGCTACACCTTC.

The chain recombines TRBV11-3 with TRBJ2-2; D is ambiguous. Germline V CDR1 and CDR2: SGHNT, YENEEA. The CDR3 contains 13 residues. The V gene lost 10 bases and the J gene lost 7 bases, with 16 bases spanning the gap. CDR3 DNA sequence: TGTGCCACGGCGAGGAAAGGCGGCGGGGAGCTGTTTTTT. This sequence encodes CATARKGGGELFF.

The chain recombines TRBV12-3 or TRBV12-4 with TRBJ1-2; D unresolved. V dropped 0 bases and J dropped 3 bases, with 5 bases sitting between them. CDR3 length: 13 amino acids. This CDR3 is CASSLARDYGYTF. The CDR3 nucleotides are TGTGCCAGCAGTTTAGCCCGGGACTATGGCTACACCTTC.

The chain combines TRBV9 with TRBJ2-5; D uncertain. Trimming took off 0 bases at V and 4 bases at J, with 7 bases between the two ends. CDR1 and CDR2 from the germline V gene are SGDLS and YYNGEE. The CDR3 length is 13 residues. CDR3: CASSVAPRETQYF. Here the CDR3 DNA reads TGTGCCAGCAGCGTAGCCCCCCGAGAGACCCAGTACTTC. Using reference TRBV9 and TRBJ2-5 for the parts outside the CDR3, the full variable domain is DSGVTQTPKHLITATGQRVTLRCSPRSGDLSVYWYQQSLDQGLQFLIQYYNGEERAKGNILERFSAQQFPDLHSELNLSSLELGDSALYFCASSVAPRETQYFGPGTRLLVL.

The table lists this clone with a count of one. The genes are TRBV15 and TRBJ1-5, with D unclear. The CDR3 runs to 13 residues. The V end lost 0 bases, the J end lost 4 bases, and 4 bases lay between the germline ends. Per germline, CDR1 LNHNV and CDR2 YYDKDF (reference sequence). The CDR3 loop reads CATSRDKNQPQHF. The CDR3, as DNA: TGTGCCACCAGCAGAGATAAAAATCAGCCCCAGCATTTT.

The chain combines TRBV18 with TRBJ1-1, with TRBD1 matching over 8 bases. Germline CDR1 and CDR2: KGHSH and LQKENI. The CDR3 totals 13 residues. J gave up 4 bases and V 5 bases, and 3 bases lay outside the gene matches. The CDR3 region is CASSSTGGTEAFF. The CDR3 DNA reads TGTGCCAGCTCATCCACAGGGGGCACTGAAGCTTTCTTT.

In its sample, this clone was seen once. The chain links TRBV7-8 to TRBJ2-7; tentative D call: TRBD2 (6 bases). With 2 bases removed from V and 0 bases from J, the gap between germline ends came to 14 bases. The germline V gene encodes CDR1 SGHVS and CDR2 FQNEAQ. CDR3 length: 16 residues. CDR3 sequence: CASSLYSGDSSYEQYF. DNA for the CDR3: TGTGCCAGCAGCTTATATTCGGGGGATAGCTCCTACGAGCAGTACTTC. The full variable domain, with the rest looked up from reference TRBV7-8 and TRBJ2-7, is GAGVSQSPRYKVAKRGQDVALRCDPISGHVSLFWYQQALGQGPEFLTYFQNEAQLDKSGLPSDRFFAERPEGSVSTLKIQRTQQEDSAVYLCASSLYSGDSSYEQYFGPGTRLTVT.

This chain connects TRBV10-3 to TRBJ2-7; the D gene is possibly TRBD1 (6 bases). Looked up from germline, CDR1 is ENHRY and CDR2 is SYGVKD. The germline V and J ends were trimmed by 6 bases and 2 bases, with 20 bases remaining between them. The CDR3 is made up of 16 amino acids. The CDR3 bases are TGTGCCATCAGCCGGCAGGGGCCCCCAGGGCCCTACGAGCAGTACTTC. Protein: CAISRQGPPGPYEQYF.

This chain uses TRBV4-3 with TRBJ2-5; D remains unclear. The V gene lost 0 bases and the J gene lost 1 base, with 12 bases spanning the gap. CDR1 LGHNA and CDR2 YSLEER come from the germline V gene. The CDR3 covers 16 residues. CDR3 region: CASSQDPQAFQETQYF. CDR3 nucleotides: TGCGCCAGCAGCCAAGATCCCCAGGCCTTCCAAGAGACCCAGTACTTC.

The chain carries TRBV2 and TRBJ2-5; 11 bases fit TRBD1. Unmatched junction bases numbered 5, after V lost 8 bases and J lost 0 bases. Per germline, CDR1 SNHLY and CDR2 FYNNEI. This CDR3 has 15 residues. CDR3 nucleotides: TGTGCCAGCCGGACAGGGGGCCTCCACCAAGAGACCCAGTACTTC. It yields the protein CASRTGGLHQETQYF.

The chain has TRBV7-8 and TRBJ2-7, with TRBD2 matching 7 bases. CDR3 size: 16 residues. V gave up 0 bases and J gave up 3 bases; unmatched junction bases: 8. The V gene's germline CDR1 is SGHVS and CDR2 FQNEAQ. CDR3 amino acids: CASSLARGIMYYEQYF. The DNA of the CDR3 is TGTGCCAGCAGCTTAGCGCGGGGGATCATGTACTACGAGCAGTACTTC.

CDR3 DNA: TGTGCCAGCAGCCAAGATGTCGCTGGGAGGAACACCGGGGAGCTGTTTTTT. The encoded protein is CASSQDVAGRNTGELFF. The chain employs TRBV4-2 and TRBJ2-2; weak D call: TRBD2 (5 bases). The CDR3 length is 17 residues. The V end lost 0 bases, the J end lost 1 base, and 12 bases lay between the germline ends. Germline V CDR1 and CDR2: LGHNA, YNFKEQ.

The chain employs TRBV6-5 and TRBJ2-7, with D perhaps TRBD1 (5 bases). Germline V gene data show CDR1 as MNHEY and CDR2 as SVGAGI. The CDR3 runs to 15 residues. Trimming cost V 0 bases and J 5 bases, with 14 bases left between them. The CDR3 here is CASSYSYRSGHEQYF. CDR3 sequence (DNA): TGTGCCAGCAGTTACTCGTACAGGAGTGGGCACGAGCAGTACTTC.

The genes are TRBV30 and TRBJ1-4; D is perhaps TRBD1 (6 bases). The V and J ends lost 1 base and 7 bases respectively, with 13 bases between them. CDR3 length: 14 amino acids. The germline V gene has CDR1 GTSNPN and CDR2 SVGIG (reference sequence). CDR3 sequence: CAWSDRDTPEKLFF. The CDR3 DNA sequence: TGTGCCTGGAGTGACAGGGACACTCCTGAAAAACTGTTTTTT. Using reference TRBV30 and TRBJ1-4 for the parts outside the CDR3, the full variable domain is SQTIHQWPATLVQPVGSPLSLECTVEGTSNPNLYWYRQAAGRGLQLLFYSVGIGQISSEVPQNLSASRPQDRQFILSSKKLLLSDSGFYLCAWSDRDTPEKLFFGSGTQLSVL.

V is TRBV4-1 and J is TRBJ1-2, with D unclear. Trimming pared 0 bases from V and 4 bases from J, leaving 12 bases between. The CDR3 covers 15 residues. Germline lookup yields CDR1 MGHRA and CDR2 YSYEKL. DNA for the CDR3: TGCGCCAGCAGCCAAGATCACCCAGTCCTCTATGGCTACACCTTC. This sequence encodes CASSQDHPVLYGYTF.

The CDR3: CASSTGGTGWENGYTF. The DNA for the CDR3 is TGTGCCAGCTCGACCGGAGGGACAGGGTGGGAGAATGGCTACACCTTC. The gene calls are TRBV18 and TRBJ1-2; 9 bases match TRBD1. CDR3 length: 16 residues. Trimming at V came to 6 bases and at J to 6 bases, leaving 14 bases not matched to a gene. CDR1 is KGHSH and CDR2 is LQKENI in the germline V gene.